This is a list of T cell receptor beta chains from one sample in a study of graft-versus-host responses after intestinal transplantation. The assay was immunoSEQ multiplex PCR, and TCRdb's table has in-frame clones only and misses some. The sample contains approximately 85,000 clones, roughly 90% of which appear only once. Their antigens are not known. Material: unstimulated CD8+ T cells sorted from spleen or lymph node cells, obtained before transplant. Every receptor here comes from a human donor who was the organ donor for an intestinal transplant. Each CDR3 is given with its conserved first and last residue.

TRBV14	TRBJ2-7	CASSQQPLIAGEDHEQYF
TRBV9	TRBJ2-1	CASGATPYNEQFF
TRBV4-1	TRBJ2-1	CASSMGGRGQMLHEQFF
TRBV10-1	TRBJ2-3	CASSDSGGATDTQYF
TRBV4-1	TRBJ1-2	CASSYVDEGGGYTF
TRBV29-1	TRBJ2-7	CSAEMDRGYSYEQYF
TRBV5-4	TRBJ2-7	CASSPLAGGIPEQYF
TRBV7-2	TRBJ1-5	CASSELTGSNQPQHF
TRBV28	TRBJ2-1	CASSSATSNEQFF
TRBV7-9	TRBJ2-7	CASSGDTFYEQYF
TRBV29-1	TRBJ2-3	CSVWSGSTDTQYF
TRBV5-6	TRBJ1-2	CASSLAGVNYGYTF
TRBV6-6	TRBJ2-7	CASSYSVRGSEQYF
TRBV27	TRBJ2-7	CASSWDREGEQYF
TRBV5-1	TRBJ2-7	CASSFRGSIYEQYF
TRBV6-1	TRBJ2-7	CASRETGGGYEQYF
TRBV5-1	TRBJ2-3	CASSWTVTDTQYF
TRBV4-1	TRBJ1-2	CASSQGIGYGYTF
TRBV11-2	TRBJ2-3	CASSLGDRSTDTQYF
TRBV5-1	TRBJ1-2	CASSLDGPSLYGYTF
TRBV7-9	TRBJ1-6	CASSPTRGPTNSPLHF
TRBV11-3	TRBJ2-1	CASSPPGQSNNEQFF
TRBV4-2	TRBJ1-1	CASLGTPDYEAFF
TRBV7-9	TRBJ1-5	CASSSAGTVQPQHF
TRBV6-4	TRBJ2-7	CASRPGPWGSYEQYF
TRBV27	TRBJ2-2	CASASYGELFF
TRBV15	TRBJ1-5	CATSRDSPGGASNQPQHF
TRBV5-5	TRBJ2-5	CASSLAGGPSETQYF
TRBV7-9	TRBJ2-3	CASSLAMEDTQYF
TRBV5-4	TRBJ1-2	CASSLHRDPLGYTF
TRBV19	TRBJ1-1	CASSSGNTEAFF
TRBV10-3	TRBJ1-5	CAISPRGNQPQHF
TRBV5-1	TRBJ2-7	CASSFLTGYEQYF
TRBV27	TRBJ1-1	CASSFGGMNTEAFF
TRBV5-5	TRBJ2-3	CASSGVGLAADTQYF
TRBV2	TRBJ2-7	CASGSSGGVVEQYF
TRBV19	TRBJ1-1	CASSMISGANTDAFF
TRBV4-1	TRBJ2-3	CASSPTELETSTDTQYF
TRBV7-6	TRBJ1-2	CASSTDSNYGYTF
TRBV7-2	TRBJ2-2	CASSFEPNTGELFF
TRBV7-9	TRBJ2-1	CASSYWDRDSNEQFF
TRBV11-2	TRBJ2-7	CASSALAGGPEQYF
TRBV27	TRBJ1-1	CASSLSGYHGTEAFF
TRBV10-2	TRBJ1-2	CARIGLFNYGYTF
TRBV6-1	TRBJ1-6	CASSEIQGTYSPLHF
TRBV4-1	TRBJ2-6	CASSQDDGSGANVLTF
TRBV2	TRBJ2-7	CASSEGSQGYEQYF
TRBV7-9	TRBJ2-7	CASSLVLSPYEQYF
TRBV29-1	TRBJ1-2	CSVGGGYGYTF
TRBV27	TRBJ2-7	CASSRDASYEQYF
TRBV7-6	TRBJ2-3	CASSRGTTNTDTQYF
TRBV7-9	TRBJ1-1	CASSLSAEAFF
TRBV4-1	TRBJ1-2	CASSQVGQLNGYTF
TRBV7-3	TRBJ2-7	CASSPPLEQYF
TRBV7-8	TRBJ2-1	CASNPGLAFNEQFF
TRBV6-6	TRBJ2-1	CASSYLRDGDNEQFF
TRBV7-9	TRBJ2-1	CASSLGGEQFF